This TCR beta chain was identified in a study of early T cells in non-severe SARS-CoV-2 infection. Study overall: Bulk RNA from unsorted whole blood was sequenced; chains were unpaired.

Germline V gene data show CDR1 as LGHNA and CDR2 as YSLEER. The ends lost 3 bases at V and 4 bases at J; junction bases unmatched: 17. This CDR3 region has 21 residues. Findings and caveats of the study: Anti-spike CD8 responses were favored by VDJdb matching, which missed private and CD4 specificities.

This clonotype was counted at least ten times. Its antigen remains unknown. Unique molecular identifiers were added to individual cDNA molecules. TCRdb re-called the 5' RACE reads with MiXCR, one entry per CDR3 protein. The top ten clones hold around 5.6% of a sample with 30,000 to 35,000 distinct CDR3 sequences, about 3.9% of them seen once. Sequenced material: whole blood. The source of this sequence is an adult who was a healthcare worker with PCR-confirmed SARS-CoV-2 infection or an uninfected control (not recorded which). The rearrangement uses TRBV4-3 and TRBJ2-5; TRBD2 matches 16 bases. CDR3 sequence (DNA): TGCGCCAGCAGCCACCAGTATTCCGGGACTAGCGGGGGGGGACGGAGAGAGACCCAGTACTTC. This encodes CASSHQYSGTSGGGRRETQYF.